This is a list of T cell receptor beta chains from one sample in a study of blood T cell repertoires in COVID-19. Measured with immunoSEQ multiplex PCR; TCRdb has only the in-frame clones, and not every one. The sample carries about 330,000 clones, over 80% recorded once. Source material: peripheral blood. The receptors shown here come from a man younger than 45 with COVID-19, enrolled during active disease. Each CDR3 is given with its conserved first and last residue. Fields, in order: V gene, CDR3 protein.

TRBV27 CASSSIPGTGYEQYF
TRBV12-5 CASGLVQGYSYNEQFF
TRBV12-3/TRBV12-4 CASSKGVYEQYF
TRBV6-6 CASSPPGGANEQYF
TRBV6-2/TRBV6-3 CASSYSGRDTGELFF
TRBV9 CASSVRSRGSGANVLTF
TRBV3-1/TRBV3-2 CASSPTGMGNQPQHF
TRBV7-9 CASSSYGRSDEQFF
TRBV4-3 CASSFVSSGANVLTF
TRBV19 CASSIRVGGLASYNEQFF
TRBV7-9 CASSSRYSAGHLSGGYTF
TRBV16 CASSQDLDGYTF
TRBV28 CASSLRGGIYEQYF
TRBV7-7 CASSLELADEQFF
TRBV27 CASSWLTGGRGYTF
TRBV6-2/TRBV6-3 CASSYSKDRDGGPQHF
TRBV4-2 CASSQVPGVNGGYTF
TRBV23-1 CASSQDLQGALAGELFF
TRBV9 CASSVGRGRADEETQYF
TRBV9 CASSAQGQGGRTQYF
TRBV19 CASSGSYTGSGGYTF
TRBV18 CASSPPLAGVDEQFF
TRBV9 CASSPSLGASSYEQYF
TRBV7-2 CASSSGLAGGITKNIQYF
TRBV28 CASSFFSGAYEQYF
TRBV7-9 CASSHGGGSYEQYF
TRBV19 CASSQPAGAGYEQYF
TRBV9 CASSVGPTAYEQYF
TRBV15 CATSRVPGQGLGEQYF
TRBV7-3 CASSFGTGITDTQYF
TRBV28 CASSSTGISTGANVLTF
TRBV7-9 CASSLAIGQDAGEQYF
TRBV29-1 CSVPTGGSGYTF
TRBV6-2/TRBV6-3 CASSYSTRQGSYGYTF
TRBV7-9 CASAFSRGNGGYTF
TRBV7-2 CASSTQGYEQYF
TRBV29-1 CSVSRTGGSYEQYF
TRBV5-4 CASSSRDRGWASEQYF
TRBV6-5 CASSFLTTSVSYEQYF
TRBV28 CASRGWGSGGAQYF
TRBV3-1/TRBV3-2 CASSPRDRGGETQYF
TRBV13 CASSPSGGAYNEQFF
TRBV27 CASSYRDGNQPQHF
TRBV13 CASLNRTGKNIQYF
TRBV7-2 CASSSVGRRNGNEQFF
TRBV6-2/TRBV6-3 CASSAPGHQNTEAFF
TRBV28 CASSRTGQGALGYTF
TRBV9 CASSVGYSSYNSPLHF